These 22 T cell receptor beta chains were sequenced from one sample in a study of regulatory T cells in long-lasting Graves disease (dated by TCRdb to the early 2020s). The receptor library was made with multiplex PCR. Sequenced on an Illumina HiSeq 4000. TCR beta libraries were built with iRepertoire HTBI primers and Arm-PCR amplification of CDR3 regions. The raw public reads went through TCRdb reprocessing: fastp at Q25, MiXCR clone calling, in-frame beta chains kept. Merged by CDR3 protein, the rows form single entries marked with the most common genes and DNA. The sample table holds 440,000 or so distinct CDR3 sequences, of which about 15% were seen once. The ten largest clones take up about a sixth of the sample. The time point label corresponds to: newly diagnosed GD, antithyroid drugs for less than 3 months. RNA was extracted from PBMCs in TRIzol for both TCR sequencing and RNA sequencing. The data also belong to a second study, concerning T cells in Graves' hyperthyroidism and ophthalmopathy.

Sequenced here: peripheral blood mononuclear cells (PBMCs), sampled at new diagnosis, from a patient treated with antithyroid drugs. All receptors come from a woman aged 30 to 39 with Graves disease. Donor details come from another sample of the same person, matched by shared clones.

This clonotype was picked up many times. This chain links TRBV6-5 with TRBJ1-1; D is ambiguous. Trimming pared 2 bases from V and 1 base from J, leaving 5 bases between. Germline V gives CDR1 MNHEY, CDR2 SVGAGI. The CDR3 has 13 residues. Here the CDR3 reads CASSYRQNTEAFF. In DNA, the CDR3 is TGTGCCAGCAGTTACCGGCAGAACACTGAAGCTTTCTTT.

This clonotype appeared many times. The CDR3 loop is CASSFEGSGRARETQYF. The CDR3 DNA reads TGTGCCAGCAGTTTTGAGGGTAGCGGGAGGGCGAGAGAGACCCAGTACTTC. This sequence joins TRBV12-3 or TRBV12-4 and TRBJ2-5; 11 bases align to TRBD2. The CDR3 extends over 17 amino acids. The ends lost 3 bases at V and 4 bases at J; junction bases unmatched: 10.

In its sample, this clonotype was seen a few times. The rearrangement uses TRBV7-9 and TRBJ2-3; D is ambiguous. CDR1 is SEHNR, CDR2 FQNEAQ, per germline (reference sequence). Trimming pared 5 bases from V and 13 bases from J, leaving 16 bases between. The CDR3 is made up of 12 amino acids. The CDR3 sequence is CASSRWAGWKYF. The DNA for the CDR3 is TGTGCCAGCAGCCGGTGGGCAGGTTGGAAGTATTTT.

DNA for the CDR3: TGTGCCAGCAGCTCCTCTATAATATCTTATAACACTGAAGCTTTCTTT. As protein: CASSSSIISYNTEAFF. The V and J genes are TRBV7-8 and TRBJ1-1; D unresolved. CDR3 size: 16 residues. Trimming cost V 4 bases and J 2 bases, with 17 bases left between them. The germline V gene encodes CDR1 SGHVS and CDR2 FQNEAQ.

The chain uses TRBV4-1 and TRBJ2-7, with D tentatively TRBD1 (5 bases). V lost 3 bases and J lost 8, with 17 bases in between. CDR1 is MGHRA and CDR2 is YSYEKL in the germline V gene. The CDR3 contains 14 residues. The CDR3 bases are TGCGCCAGCAGCCACCCAGGGAAGTCGGCCAAGCAGTACTTC. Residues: CASSHPGKSAKQYF.

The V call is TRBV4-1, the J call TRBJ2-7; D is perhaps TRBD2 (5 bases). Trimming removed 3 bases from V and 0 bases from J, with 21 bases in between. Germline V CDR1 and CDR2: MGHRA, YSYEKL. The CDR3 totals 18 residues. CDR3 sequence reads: CASSHLLVKGSGSYEQYF. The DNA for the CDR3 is TGCGCCAGCAGCCATCTACTAGTCAAGGGTTCGGGCTCCTACGAGCAGTACTTC.

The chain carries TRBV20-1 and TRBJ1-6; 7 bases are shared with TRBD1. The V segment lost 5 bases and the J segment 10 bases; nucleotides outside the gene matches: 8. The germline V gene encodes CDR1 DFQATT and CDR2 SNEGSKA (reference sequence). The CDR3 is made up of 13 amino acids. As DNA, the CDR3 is TGCAGTGCTCAGGGGCAGGGGGACTCACCCCTCCACTTT. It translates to CSAQGQGDSPLHF.

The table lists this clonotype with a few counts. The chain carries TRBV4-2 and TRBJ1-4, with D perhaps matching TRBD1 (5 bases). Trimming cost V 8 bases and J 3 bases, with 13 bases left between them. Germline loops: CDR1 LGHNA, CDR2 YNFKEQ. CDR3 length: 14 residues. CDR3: CASQPGKANEKLFF. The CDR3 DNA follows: TGTGCCAGCCAACCAGGGAAAGCTAATGAAAAACTGTTTTTT.

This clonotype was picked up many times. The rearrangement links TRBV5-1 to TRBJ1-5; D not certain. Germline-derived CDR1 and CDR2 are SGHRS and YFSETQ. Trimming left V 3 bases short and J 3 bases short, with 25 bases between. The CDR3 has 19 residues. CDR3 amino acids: CASSCYGGPRGWVNQPQHF. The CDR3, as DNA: TGCGCCAGCAGCTGCTACGGAGGACCACGAGGGTGGGTCAATCAGCCCCAGCATTTT.

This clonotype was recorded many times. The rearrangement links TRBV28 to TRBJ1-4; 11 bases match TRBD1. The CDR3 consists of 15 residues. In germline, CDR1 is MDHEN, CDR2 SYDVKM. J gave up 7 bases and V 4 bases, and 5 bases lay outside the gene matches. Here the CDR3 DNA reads TGTGCCAGCAGTTCCCCCGGGACAGGGGGTGAAAAACTGTTTTTT. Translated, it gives CASSSPGTGGEKLFF.

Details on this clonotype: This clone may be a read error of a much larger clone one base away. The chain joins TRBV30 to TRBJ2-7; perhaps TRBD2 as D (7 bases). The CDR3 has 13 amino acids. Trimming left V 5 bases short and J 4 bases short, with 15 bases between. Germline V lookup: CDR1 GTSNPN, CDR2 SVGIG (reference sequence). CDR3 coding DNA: TGTGCCTGGGGTGGGGGGGGGGCATACGAGCAGTACTTC. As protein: CAWGGGGAYEQYF.

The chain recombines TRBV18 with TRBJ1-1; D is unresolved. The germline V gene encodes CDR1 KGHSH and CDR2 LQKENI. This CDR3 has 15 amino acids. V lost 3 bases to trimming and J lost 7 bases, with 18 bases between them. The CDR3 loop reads CASSPNTMGIDEAFF. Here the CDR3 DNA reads TGTGCCAGCTCACCCAACACTATGGGTATAGATGAAGCTTTCTTT.

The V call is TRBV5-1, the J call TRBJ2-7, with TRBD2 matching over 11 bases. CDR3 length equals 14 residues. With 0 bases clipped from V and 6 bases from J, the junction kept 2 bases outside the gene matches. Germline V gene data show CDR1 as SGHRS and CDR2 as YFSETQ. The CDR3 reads CASSLAGLAAEQYF. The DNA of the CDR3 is TGCGCCAGCAGCTTGGCGGGACTAGCGGCCGAGCAGTACTTC.

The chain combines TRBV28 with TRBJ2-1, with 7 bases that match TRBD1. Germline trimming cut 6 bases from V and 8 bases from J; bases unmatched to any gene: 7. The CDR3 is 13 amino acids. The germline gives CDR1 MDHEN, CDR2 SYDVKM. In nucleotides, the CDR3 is TGTGCCAGCAGGGGAGACAGGGAGCATGAGCAGTTCTTC. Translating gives CASRGDREHEQFF.

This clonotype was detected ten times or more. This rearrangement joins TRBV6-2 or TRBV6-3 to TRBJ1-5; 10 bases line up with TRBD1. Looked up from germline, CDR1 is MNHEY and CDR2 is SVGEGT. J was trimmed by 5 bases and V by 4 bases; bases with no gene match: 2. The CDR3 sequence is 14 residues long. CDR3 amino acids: CASSLGQGHQPQHF. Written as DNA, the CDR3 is TGTGCCAGCAGTTTGGGACAGGGGCATCAGCCCCAGCATTTT.

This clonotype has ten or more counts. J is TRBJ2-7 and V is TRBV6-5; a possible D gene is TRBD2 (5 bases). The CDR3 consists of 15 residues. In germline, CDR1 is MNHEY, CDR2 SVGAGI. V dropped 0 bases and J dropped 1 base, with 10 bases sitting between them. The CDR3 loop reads CASSYSMGVSYEQYF. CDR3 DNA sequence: TGTGCCAGCAGTTACTCGATGGGAGTATCCTACGAGCAGTACTTC.

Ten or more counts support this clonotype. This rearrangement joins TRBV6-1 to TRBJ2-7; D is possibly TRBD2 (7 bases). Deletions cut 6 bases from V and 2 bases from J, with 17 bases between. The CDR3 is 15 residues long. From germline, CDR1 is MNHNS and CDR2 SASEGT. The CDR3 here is CASSLVGGATYEQYF. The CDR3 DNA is TGTGCCAGCAGCCTCGTTGGGGGGGCAACCTACGAGCAGTACTTC.

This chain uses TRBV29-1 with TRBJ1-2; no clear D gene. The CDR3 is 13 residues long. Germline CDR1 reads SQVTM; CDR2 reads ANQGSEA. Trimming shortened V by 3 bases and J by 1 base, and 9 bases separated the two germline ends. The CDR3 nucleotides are TGCAGCGTTGATGAGGGAGTTAACTATGGCTACACCTTC. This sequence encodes CSVDEGVNYGYTF. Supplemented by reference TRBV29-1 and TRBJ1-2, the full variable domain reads SAVISQKPSRDICQRGTSLTIQCQVDSQVTMMFWYRQQPGQSLTLIATANQGSEATYESGFVIDKFPISRPNLTFSTLTVSNMSPEDSSIYLCSVDEGVNYGYTFGSGTRLTVV.

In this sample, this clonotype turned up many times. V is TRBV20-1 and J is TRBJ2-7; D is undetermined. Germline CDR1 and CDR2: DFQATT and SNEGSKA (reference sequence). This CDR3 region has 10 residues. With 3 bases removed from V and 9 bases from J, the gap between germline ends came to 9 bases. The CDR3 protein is CSARGPPQYF. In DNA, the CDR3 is TGCAGTGCTAGGGGCCCCCCGCAGTACTTC.

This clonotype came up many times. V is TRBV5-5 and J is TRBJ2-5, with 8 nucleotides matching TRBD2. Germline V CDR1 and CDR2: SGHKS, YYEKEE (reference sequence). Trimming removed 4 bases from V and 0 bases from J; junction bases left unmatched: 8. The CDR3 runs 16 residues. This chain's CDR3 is CASSPLAEPNQETQYF. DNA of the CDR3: TGTGCCAGCAGCCCACTAGCGGAGCCGAACCAAGAGACCCAGTACTTC.

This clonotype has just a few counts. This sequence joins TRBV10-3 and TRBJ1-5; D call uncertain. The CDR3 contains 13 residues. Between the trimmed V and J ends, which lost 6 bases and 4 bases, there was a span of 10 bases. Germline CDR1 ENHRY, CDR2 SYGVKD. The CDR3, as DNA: TGTGCCATCAGAGCTGCAGAGAATCAGCCCCAGCATTTT. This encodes CAIRAAENQPQHF.

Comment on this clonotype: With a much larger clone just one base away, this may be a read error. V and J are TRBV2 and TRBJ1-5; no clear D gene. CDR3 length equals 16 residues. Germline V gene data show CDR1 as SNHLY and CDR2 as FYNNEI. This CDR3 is CASSDSGLYSIQPQHF. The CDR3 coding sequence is TGTGCCAGCAGTGACTCAGGCCTTTATAGCATTCAGCCCCAGCATTTT.